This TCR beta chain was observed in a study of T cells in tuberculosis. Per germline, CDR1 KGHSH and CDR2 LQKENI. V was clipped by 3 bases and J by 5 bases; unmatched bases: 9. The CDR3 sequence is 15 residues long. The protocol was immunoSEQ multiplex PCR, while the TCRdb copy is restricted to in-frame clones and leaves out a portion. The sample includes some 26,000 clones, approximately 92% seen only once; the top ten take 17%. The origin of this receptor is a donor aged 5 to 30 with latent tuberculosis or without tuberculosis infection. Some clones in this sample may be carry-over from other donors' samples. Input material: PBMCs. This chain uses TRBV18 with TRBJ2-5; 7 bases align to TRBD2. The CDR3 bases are TGTGCCAGCTCACCGAACCCGAAGGGAGGGGAGACCCAGTACTTC. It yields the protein CASSPNPKGGETQYF. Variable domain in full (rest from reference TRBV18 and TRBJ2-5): NAGVMQNPRHLVRRRGQEARLRCSPMKGHSHVYWYRQLPEEGLKFMVYLQKENIIDESGMPKERFSAEFPKEGPSILRIQQVVRGDSAAYFCASSPNPKGGETQYFGPGTRLLVL.